Listed below are T cell receptor beta chains from one sample, sequenced in a study of T cell repertoires in cytomegalovirus infection. No cognate antigen is known for these TCRs. TCRdb ran MiXCR on the reads and lists one entry per CDR3 protein. This sample has hundreds of thousands of distinct CDR3 sequences, with 30% to 35% found just once. This specimen was cultured CD8+ T cells from PBMCs, taken from culture after CMV antigen stimulation. The receptors shown here come from a human donor in good health (CMV status not recorded). Some clones in this sample may be carry-over from other donors' samples. CDR3s include the opening cysteine and the closing phenylalanine or tryptophan. A D gene is named only where the DNA matches it firmly. Rows may omit the clone size; those that give it use once, few, many or a size class.

CDR3aa	CDR3nt	d_gene	v_gene	j_gene	abundance
CASSVEGQVAGYGYTF	TGTGCCAGCAGCGTAGAGGGACAGGTTGCGGGCTATGGCTACACCTTC	TRBD1	TRBV9	TRBJ1-2	NA
CANSPQTWGTEAFF	TGTGCCAACAGCCCGCAAACCTGGGGCACTGAAGCTTTCTTT	NA	TRBV7-9	TRBJ1-1	once
CASSPDLIAQETQYF	TGTGCCAGCAGCCCAGACCTGATAGCGCAAGAGACCCAGTACTTC	NA	TRBV7-3	TRBJ2-5	NA
CASSLSVGAYSYEQYF	TGTGCCAGCAGTCTGTCTGTGGGGGCCTACTCCTACGAGCAGTACTTC	NA	TRBV27	TRBJ2-7	NA
CASGTPWSSYNSPLHF	TGTGCCAGCGGAACCCCGTGGAGCTCCTATAATTCACCCCTCCACTTT	NA	TRBV27	TRBJ1-6	NA
CASSDYRDEQFF	TGTGCCAGCAGCGATTATAGGGACGAGCAGTTCTTC	NA	TRBV2	TRBJ2-1	few
CASSRLAGLTGELFF	TGTGCCAGCAGTCGACTAGCGGGGCTTACCGGGGAGCTGTTTTTT	TRBD2	TRBV28	TRBJ2-2	NA
CASSHPRTDTQYF	TGTGCCAGCAGCCACCCCAGGACAGATACGCAGTATTTT	NA	TRBV7-4	TRBJ2-3	NA
CASSQDREGYTF	TGTGCCAGCAGCCAAGACAGGGAGGGCTACACCTTC	NA	TRBV14	TRBJ1-2	few
CASGLVRGGDPNTEAFF	TGTGCTAGTGGTTTGGTACGAGGAGGGGACCCGAACACTGAAGCTTTCTTT	NA	TRBV12-5	TRBJ1-1	NA
CASSLARRGEQETQYF	TGTGCCAGCAGTTTAGCTCGGAGGGGCGAACAAGAGACCCAGTACTTC	NA	TRBV12-3/TRBV12-4	TRBJ2-5	NA
CASSRSGGALVEQFF	TGTGCCAGCAGCCGTAGCGGGGGGGCCCTAGTTGAGCAGTTCTTC	TRBD2	TRBV7-9	TRBJ2-1	few
CASSSSNRIANYGYTF	TGTGCCAGCAGTAGTTCTAACAGGATAGCTAACTATGGCTACACCTTC	NA	TRBV27	TRBJ1-2	few
CASSSYQGPGTEAFF	TGTGCCAGCAGCTCCTACCAGGGCCCTGGCACTGAAGCTTTCTTT	NA	TRBV7-6	TRBJ1-1	few
CASSLRAGAKTQYF	TGTGCCAGCAGCTTAAGGGCGGGGGCCAAGACCCAGTACTTC	NA	TRBV7-2	TRBJ2-5	many
CASSHGQVGDTQYF	TGTGCTAGCAGCCACGGACAAGTGGGGGATACGCAGTATTTT	NA	TRBV7-7	TRBJ2-3	many
CASSLGRSLYEQYF	TGTGCCAGCAGCTTGGGCCGTAGCCTCTACGAGCAGTACTTC	NA	TRBV5-6	TRBJ2-7	NA
CASSLARGPFDGELFF	TGTGCCAGCAGCTTAGCGCGGGGGCCGTTTGACGGGGAGCTGTTTTTT	NA	TRBV7-2	TRBJ2-2	NA
CASRFQGDSYEQYF	TGTGCCAGCAGGTTTCAGGGGGATTCCTACGAGCAGTACTTC	TRBD1	TRBV6-5	TRBJ2-7	NA
CVSSGGTSLNEQFF	TGTGTCAGCAGTGGAGGGACAAGTCTCAATGAGCAGTTCTTC	NA	TRBV6-8	TRBJ2-1	NA
CASSSYHNDYNEQFF	TGTGCCAGCAGTTCCTACCATAACGACTACAATGAGCAGTTCTTC	NA	TRBV6-8	TRBJ2-1	NA
CASSEYVGSTDTQYF	TGCGCCAGCAGTGAGTACGTGGGGAGCACAGATACGCAGTATTTT	NA	TRBV10-2	TRBJ2-3	NA
CASSFLVMGGHTIYF	TGTGCCAGCAGTTTCCTAGTTATGGGGGGCCACACCATATATTTT	NA	TRBV12-3/TRBV12-4	TRBJ1-3	few
CASSIGGVTDTQYF	TGTGCCAGCAGCATCGGGGGGGTGACAGATACGCAGTATTTT	TRBD2	TRBV6-6	TRBJ2-3	NA
CSVGDSLTGELFF	TGCAGCGTTGGGGACAGCCTCACCGGGGAGCTGTTTTTT	TRBD1	TRBV29-1	TRBJ2-2	few